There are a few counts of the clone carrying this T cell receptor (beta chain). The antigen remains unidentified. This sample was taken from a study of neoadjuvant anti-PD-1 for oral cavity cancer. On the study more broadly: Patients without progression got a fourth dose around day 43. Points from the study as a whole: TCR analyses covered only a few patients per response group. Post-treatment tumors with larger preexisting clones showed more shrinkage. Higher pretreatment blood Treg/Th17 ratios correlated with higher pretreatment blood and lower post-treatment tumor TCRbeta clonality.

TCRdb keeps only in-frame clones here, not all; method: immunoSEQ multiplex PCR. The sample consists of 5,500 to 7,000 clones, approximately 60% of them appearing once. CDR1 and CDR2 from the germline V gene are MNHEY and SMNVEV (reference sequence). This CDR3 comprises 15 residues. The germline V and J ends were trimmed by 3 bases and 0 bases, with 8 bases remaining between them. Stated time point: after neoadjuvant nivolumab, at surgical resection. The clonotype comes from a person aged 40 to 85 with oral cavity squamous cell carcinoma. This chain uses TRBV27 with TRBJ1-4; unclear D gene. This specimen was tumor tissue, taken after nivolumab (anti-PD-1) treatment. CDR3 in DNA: TGTGCCAGCAGTTTTCGTGCGTCAACTAATGAAAAACTGTTTTTT. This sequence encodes CASSFRASTNEKLFF.